This is a list of T cell receptor beta chains from one sample in a study of response to subunit inactivated influenza vaccine. MiXCR, applied by TCRdb to the RT-PCR reads, yields one record per CDR3 protein. Among roughly 570,000 distinct CDR3 sequences, 10% to 15% were seen once, and the ten largest hold about an eighth. The source was PBMCs from blood, collected roughly 48 days after vaccination. Source of these receptors: a man over 45 who received an inactivated influenza vaccine. CDR3s include the opening cysteine and the closing phenylalanine or tryptophan. Fields, in order: J gene, clone size, D gene, V gene, CDR3 DNA, CDR3 protein. A D gene is named only where the DNA matches it firmly. Part of the rows lack a size; the others show once, few, many or a class for expanded clones.

TRBJ2-5,NA,TRBD1,TRBV10-3,TGTGCCATCAACTCGGACAGGGACTACCAAGAGACCCAGTACTTC,CAINSDRDYQETQYF
TRBJ2-1,NA,TRBD2,TRBV29-1,TGCAGCGTTGATTCTAGCGGGAGAATATACAATGAGCAGTTCTTC,CSVDSSGRIYNEQFF
TRBJ2-5,few,TRBD1,TRBV12-3/TRBV12-4,TGTGCCAGCAGTCCCGGGACAGCTCCCAGACGGGAGACCCAGTACTTC,CASSPGTAPRRETQYF
TRBJ2-3,NA,TRBD1,TRBV10-3,TGTGCCATCAGTGAAACAGGGGACCACACAGATACGCAGTATTTT,CAISETGDHTDTQYF
TRBJ2-3,few,NA,TRBV7-3,TGTGCCAGCAGCTTAATTCACGGGAGAGGGACAGATACGCAGTATTTT,CASSLIHGRGTDTQYF
TRBJ2-7,few,TRBD2,TRBV12-3/TRBV12-4,TGTGCCAGCAGTTCGGGACTAGCGGGGGGGCGAAAAGAGCAGTACTTC,CASSSGLAGGRKEQYF
TRBJ1-1,NA,NA,TRBV12-3/TRBV12-4,TGTGCCAGCAGGCTCAGGGATACAATGAACACTGAAGCTTTCTTT,CASRLRDTMNTEAFF
TRBJ1-1,many,TRBD1,TRBV29-1,TGCAGCGTTTTCCAGGGGGGCCAAGATGCTGAAGCTTTCTTT,CSVFQGGQDAEAFF
TRBJ2-7,NA,NA,TRBV7-9,TGTGCCAGCAGCCCCCCGGGGACCCCAGGGAGCTCCTACGAGCAGTACTTC,CASSPPGTPGSSYEQYF
TRBJ2-5,NA,NA,TRBV11-1,TGTGCCAGCAGCTTAGCTTCGGTTGACACTGCGGGGTTAGGAGAAGAGACCCAGTACTTC,CASSLASVDTAGLGEETQYF
TRBJ1-1,NA,TRBD1,TRBV12-3/TRBV12-4,TGTGCCAGCAGCTCCGGACAGGGAAGGGGGAACACTGAAGCTTTCTTT,CASSSGQGRGNTEAFF
TRBJ2-3,NA,TRBD2,TRBV11-1,TGTGCCAGCAGCTTGGGGCTAGCGGCACCTCACGGGACAGATACGCAGTATTTT,CASSLGLAAPHGTDTQYF
TRBJ2-3,NA,NA,TRBV12-3/TRBV12-4,TGTGCCAGCAGTTTAGTTGCGGCGGTGACAGATACGCAGTATTTT,CASSLVAAVTDTQYF
TRBJ2-5,NA,TRBD2,TRBV11-2,TGTGCCAGCAACCGCGGGAGCGCAGAGGCCCAGTACTTC,CASNRGSAEAQYF
TRBJ2-1,many,NA,TRBV12-3/TRBV12-4,TGTGCCAGCAGTTTGGGTTATAGTGAGCAGTTCTTC,CASSLGYSEQFF
TRBJ2-5,NA,NA,TRBV4-2,TGTGCCAGCAGCCCGTCTTATATGCACTTCCAAGAGACCCAGTACTTC,CASSPSYMHFQETQYF
TRBJ2-3,few,TRBD2,TRBV29-1,TGCAGCGTTCGCGGGAGGGCCGTAGATACGCAGTATTTT,CSVRGRAVDTQYF
TRBJ2-3,NA,NA,TRBV9,TGTGCCAGCAGCGCGACAGGTGGTGCCCCCACAGATACGCAGTATTTT,CASSATGGAPTDTQYF
TRBJ1-6,NA,NA,TRBV4-1,TGCGCCAGCAGCCAAGAACGGGTCGGCTCCTATAATTCACCCCTCCACTTT,CASSQERVGSYNSPLHF
TRBJ2-1,few,NA,TRBV11-2,TGTGCCAGCAGCTTATTAGTCGGGACGGCCGTCCTTAATGAGCAGTTCTTC,CASSLLVGTAVLNEQFF
TRBJ2-3,NA,TRBD1,TRBV13,TGTGCCAGCAGCCCCGGACAGGTTAGCACAGATACGCAGTATTTT,CASSPGQVSTDTQYF
TRBJ1-1,NA,NA,TRBV6-2/TRBV6-3,TGTGCCAGCAGTTACTCGATTGGGGGCGTCGGGACTGAAGCTTTCTTT,CASSYSIGGVGTEAFF
TRBJ2-7,NA,NA,TRBV7-9,TGTGCCAGCAGCTTAGTTGGACCACCTTACGAGCAGTACTTC,CASSLVGPPYEQYF
TRBJ1-4,NA,TRBD1,TRBV6-5,TGTGCCAGCAGTACTACAGTGGGACAGGGGGCGGTAGGTGAAAAACTGTTTTTT,CASSTTVGQGAVGEKLFF
TRBJ2-1,many,NA,TRBV7-2,TGTGCCAGCAGCTTAGGGTTCGGAGGGAGATACAATGAGCAGTTCTTC,CASSLGFGGRYNEQFF
TRBJ2-3,many,TRBD1,TRBV7-2,TGTGCCAGCAGCCCTCACAGGGGCCTGGCAGATACGCAGTATTTT,CASSPHRGLADTQYF
TRBJ2-5,NA,TRBD2,TRBV20-1,TGCAGTGCTACCGGGACTAGCGGGAGTCTAATTTCCAGGGAGACCCAGTACTTC,CSATGTSGSLISRETQYF
TRBJ2-7,few,TRBD2,TRBV4-3,TGCGCCAGCAGCCAAGAAGCTAGCGGGAGTTACAACGAGCAGTACTTC,CASSQEASGSYNEQYF
TRBJ2-7,NA,TRBD2,TRBV20-1,TGCAGTGCTCAATCCGGGACTACCTACGAGCAGTACTTC,CSAQSGTTYEQYF
TRBJ2-5,NA,TRBD2,TRBV3-1,TGTGCCAGCAGCCTGGAGAGCGGGGGCTGGGAGACCCAGTACTTC,CASSLESGGWETQYF
TRBJ2-1,NA,TRBD2,TRBV7-6,TGTGCCAGCAGCTTAGAGGCTAGCGGTGGGGGAACAATCTACAATGAGCAGTTCTTC,CASSLEASGGGTIYNEQFF
TRBJ2-7,few,NA,TRBV29-1,TGCAGCGTCGAAACTACCGACGGACAGTCCTACGAGCAGTACTTC,CSVETTDGQSYEQYF
TRBJ2-1,NA,NA,TRBV9,TGTGCCAGCAGCGCCCAGGGATACAATGAGCAGTTCTTC,CASSAQGYNEQFF
TRBJ1-2,many,NA,TRBV12-3/TRBV12-4,TGTGCCAGCAGTTTAGGGTCCAGAGCGAGGCTCGGCTACACCTTC,CASSLGSRARLGYTF
TRBJ2-1,NA,NA,TRBV7-2,TGTGCCAGCAGCTTAGTGGGGCGGGATGCGCCAGATGAGCAGTTCTTC,CASSLVGRDAPDEQFF
TRBJ1-1,few,NA,TRBV2,TGTGCCAGCAGTGAAACAATGACAGTAAACACTGAAGCTTTCTTT,CASSETMTVNTEAFF